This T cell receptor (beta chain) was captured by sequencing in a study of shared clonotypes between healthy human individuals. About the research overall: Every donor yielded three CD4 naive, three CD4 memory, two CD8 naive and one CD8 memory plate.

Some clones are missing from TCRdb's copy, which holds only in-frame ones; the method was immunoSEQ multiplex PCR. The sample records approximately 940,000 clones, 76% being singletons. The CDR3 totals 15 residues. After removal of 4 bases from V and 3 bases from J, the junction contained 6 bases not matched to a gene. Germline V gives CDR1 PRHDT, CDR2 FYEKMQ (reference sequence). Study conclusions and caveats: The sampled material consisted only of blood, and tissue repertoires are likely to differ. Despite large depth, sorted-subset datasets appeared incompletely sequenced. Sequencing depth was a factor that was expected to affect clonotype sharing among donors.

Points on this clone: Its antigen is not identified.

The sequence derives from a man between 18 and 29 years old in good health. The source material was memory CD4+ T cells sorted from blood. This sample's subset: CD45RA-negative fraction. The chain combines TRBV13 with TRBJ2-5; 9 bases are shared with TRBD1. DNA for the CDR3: TGTGCCAGCAGCTCCCAACAGGGGGCAAAAGAGACCCAGTACTTC. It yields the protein CASSSQQGAKETQYF.